The T cell receptor beta chain under discussion was sequenced for a study of regulatory T cells in long-lasting Graves disease. General observations from the study: Persistent disease was associated with favored TRBV28 usage and with favored use of TRBJ1-2 and TRBJ2-5.

Construction of the TCR beta libraries employed iRepertoire HTBI primers in conjunction with Arm-PCR of CDR3 regions. TCRdb passed the multiplex PCR reads through MiXCR, listing each CDR3 protein once. The sample holds some 500,000 distinct CDR3 sequences; 16% are singletons and the top ten take 20% to 25%. At least ten counts were recorded for this clonotype. Its specificity is unknown. Germline V gene sequence: CDR1 SNHLY, CDR2 FYNNEI. There are 13 residues in the CDR3. V lost 6 bases and J 3 bases, leaving 9 bases between the germline ends. Time point defined: newly diagnosed GD, antithyroid drugs for less than 3 months. Generation of the TCR library employed RNA extracted from PBMCs. This sample also appeared in a second study, on T cells in Graves' hyperthyroidism and ophthalmopathy. This second study says: Separation of ophthalmopathy from stable hyperthyroidism was achieved by a 13 V-J model.

The material was peripheral blood mononuclear cells (PBMCs), obtained at new diagnosis, from a patient treated with antithyroid drugs. The chain combines TRBV2 with TRBJ1-5; D perhaps matches TRBD1 (5 bases). This TCR was sampled from a woman aged 35-65 years with Graves disease. The CDR3 is CASSPRDNQPQHF. The CDR3 DNA reads as TGTGCCAGCAGCCCCAGGGACAATCAGCCCCAGCATTTT.